There are a few counts of the clone carrying this T cell receptor beta chain. Its antigen is undetermined. The data were taken from a study of blood T cells in healthy people across ages. Study results and caveats: Fewer expanded clones and more diversity marked long-lived versus aged donors.

The junction had 5 bases not matched to a gene; V was cut back by 1 base and J by 4 bases. Germline lookup yields CDR1 SGHTA and CDR2 FQGNSA. The length of the CDR3 is 15 residues. Combining a sample-barcoded 5' primer with a J-beta primer mix, a second PCR ran for roughly 6 to 12 cycles. All samples gave at least 3 million CDR3-containing paired-end reads. One entry per CDR3 protein, called by TCRdb with MiXCR from the 5' RACE reads. There are 1,500,000 or so distinct CDR3 sequences in the sample; 59% occur only once, and 5.5% to 8% lies in the top ten. The clonotype comes from a man aged 18 to 30 in good health. V gene TRBV7-2 combines with J gene TRBJ1-1, with 8 positions matching TRBD1. Sequences were obtained from blood. The CDR3 bases are TGTGCCAGCAGCTTAGAAAACAGGGGGGGCACTGAAGCTTTCTTT. As protein: CASSLENRGGTEAFF.